This TCR beta chain was profiled in a study of blood T cell repertoires in COVID-19. Overall study: The samples span acute and convalescent COVID-19 from the United States, Italy and Spain. PBMCs, B-cell-depleted T cells, or T cells provided the cDNA or gDNA that made up the material.

With regard to this clone: One junction end does not reproduce the germline sequence, and a read error may be involved.

Original data processing: Reference gene primer amplification in the assay estimated nucleated cell counts. The table came from immunoSEQ multiplex PCR; TCRdb's copy has only in-frame clones and leaves some out. V and J calls plus clone size are reproduced from that table; the DNA served to infer D and trimming. Among around 190,000 clones listed, around 83% were seen once. The TCR sequence derives from a human donor in a cohort sampled during active COVID-19. The sample was peripheral blood.

The CDR3: CASSIAGDNEQFF. The CDR3 DNA reads as TGTGCCAGCAGCATAGCGGGAGATAATGAGCAGTTCTTC. The chain links TRBV7-9 to TRBJ2-1; TRBD2 agrees at 9 bases. CDR1 and CDR2 from the germline V gene are SEHNR and FQNEAQ (reference sequence). The CDR3 sequence is 13 residues long.